This T cell receptor (beta chain) comes out of a study of T cells in Graves' hyperthyroidism and ophthalmopathy. Points from the study as a whole: A median 6.5 months before onset, the model predicted ophthalmopathy. In simple terms, a model built on 13 V-J features told ophthalmopathy apart from stable hyperthyroidism.

If no ophthalmopathy progression occurred within 18 months, Graves' hyperthyroidism was stable. Each patient was aged 18 to 65 and had newly diagnosed hyperthyroidism of under 2 months' duration. With 2 bases removed from V and 1 base from J, the gap between germline ends came to 11 bases. This CDR3 spans 15 amino acids. Germline values: CDR1 SGHVS, CDR2 FQNEAQ. The source material, RNA transcripts, was used to amplify TCR beta CDR3 regions. HTBI primers drove first-round RT-PCR of the TCR CDR3. TCRdb reprocessed the multiplex PCR reads with MiXCR, giving one entry per CDR3 protein. The data contain over 550,000 distinct CDR3 sequences, 16% of them seen just once; the ten biggest clones take up about 20%. To note about this clonotype: Its specificity is not known.

The chain joins TRBV7-8 to TRBJ1-1; D is unresolved. The sample comprised blood. The receptor was derived from a woman aged 18-29 years with Graves' hyperthyroidism. CDR3 sequence (DNA): TGTGCCAGCAGCTTATACTCCCGGGAGAACACTGAAGCTTTCTTT. Translating gives CASSLYSRENTEAFF.